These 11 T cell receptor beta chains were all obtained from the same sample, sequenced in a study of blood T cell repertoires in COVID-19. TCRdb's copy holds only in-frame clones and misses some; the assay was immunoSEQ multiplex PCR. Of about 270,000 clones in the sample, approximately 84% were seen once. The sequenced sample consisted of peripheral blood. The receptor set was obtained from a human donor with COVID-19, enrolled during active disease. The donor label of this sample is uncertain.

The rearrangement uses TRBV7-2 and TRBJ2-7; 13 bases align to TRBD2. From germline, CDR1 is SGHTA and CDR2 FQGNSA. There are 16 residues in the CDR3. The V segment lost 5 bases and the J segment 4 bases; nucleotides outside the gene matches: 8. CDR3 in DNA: TGTGCCAGCAGCGACGCCCGGACTAGCGGGAGTTACGAGCAGTACTTC. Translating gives CASSDARTSGSYEQYF.

The CDR3 protein is CASSYSIFSRGPLDTEAFF. The CDR3 DNA follows: TGTGCCAGCAGTTACTCGATATTCTCCAGGGGACCTTTGGACACTGAAGCTTTCTTT. The chain employs TRBV6-2 or TRBV6-3 and TRBJ1-1; TRBD1 might be the D (6 bases). V was clipped by 0 bases and J by 3 bases, with 23 bases between them. The CDR3 length is 19 residues. The germline gives CDR1 MNHEY, CDR2 SVGEGT.

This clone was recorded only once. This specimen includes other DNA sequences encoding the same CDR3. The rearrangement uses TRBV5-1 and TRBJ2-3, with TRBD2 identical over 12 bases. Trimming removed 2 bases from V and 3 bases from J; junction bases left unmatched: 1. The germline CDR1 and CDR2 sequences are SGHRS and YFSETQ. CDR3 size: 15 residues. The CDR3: CASSFLAGGTDTQYF. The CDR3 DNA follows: TGCGCCAGCAGCTTCCTAGCGGGAGGGACAGATACGCAGTATTTT.

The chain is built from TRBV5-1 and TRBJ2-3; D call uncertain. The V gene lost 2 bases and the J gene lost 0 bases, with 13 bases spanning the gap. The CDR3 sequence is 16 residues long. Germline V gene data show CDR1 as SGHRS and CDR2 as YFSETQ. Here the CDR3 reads CASSLLGGLSTDTQYF. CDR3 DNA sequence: TGCGCCAGCAGCTTACTCGGCGGCCTTAGCACAGATACGCAGTATTTT.

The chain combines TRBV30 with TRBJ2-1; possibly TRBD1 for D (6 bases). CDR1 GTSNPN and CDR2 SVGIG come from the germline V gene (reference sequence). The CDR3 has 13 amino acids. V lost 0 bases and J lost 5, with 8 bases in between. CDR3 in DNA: TGTGCCTGGAGTGTAAACAGGGACAATGAGCAGTTCTTC. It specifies CAWSVNRDNEQFF.

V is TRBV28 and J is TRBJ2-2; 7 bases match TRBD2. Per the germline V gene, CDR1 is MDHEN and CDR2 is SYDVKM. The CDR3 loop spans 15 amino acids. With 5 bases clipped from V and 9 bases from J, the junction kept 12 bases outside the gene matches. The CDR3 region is CASSTTGTNARELFF. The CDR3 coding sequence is TGTGCCAGCAGTACGACCGGGACTAATGCCCGGGAGCTGTTTTTT.

The CDR3, as DNA: TGTGCCAGCAGTTCCTTGTACAGGGGATATGGCTACACCTTC. Encoded protein: CASSSLYRGYGYTF. The chain links TRBV28 to TRBJ1-2, with 7 bases identical to TRBD1. Per the germline V gene, CDR1 is MDHEN and CDR2 is SYDVKM. This CDR3 has 14 residues. V shed 4 bases, J shed 5 bases, and the junction held 7 bases outside the gene matches.

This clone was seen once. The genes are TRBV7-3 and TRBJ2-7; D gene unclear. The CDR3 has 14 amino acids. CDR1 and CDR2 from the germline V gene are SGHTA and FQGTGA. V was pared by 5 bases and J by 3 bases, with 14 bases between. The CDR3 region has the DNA TGTGCCAGCAGCCCACAGACGGCCAGCTACGAGCAGTACTTC. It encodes CASSPQTASYEQYF.

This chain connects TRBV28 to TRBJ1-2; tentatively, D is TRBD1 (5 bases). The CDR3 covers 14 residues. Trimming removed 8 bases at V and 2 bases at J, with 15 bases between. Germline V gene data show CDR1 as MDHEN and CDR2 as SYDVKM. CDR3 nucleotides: TGTGCCAGCGGGGGGAACCGTCCGAACTATGGCTACACCTTC. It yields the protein CASGGNRPNYGYTF.

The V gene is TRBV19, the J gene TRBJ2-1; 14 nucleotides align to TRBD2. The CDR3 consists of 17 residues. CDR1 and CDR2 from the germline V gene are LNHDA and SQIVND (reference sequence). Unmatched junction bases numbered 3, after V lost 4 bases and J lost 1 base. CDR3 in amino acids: CASSTTSGRGSYNEQFF. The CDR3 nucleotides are TGTGCCAGTAGTACGACTAGCGGGAGGGGTTCCTACAATGAGCAGTTCTTC.

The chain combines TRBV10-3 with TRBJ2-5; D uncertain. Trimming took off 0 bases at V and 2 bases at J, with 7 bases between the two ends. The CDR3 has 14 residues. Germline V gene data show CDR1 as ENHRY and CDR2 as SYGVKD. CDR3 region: CAISESAAQETQYF. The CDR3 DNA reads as TGTGCCATCAGTGAGTCGGCTGCTCAAGAGACCCAGTACTTC.